What follows are 9 T cell receptor beta chains derived from one specimen sequenced in a study of T-cell reconstitution after alpha-beta-depleted transplantation in children. The TCRbeta library incorporated unique molecular identifiers. TCRdb re-analysed the PCR reads in MiXCR, keeping a single row per CDR3 protein. The sample has over 200,000 distinct CDR3 sequences, 8% to 10% seen once; the top ten hold 6.2%. Sample: PBMCs from the stem cell graft donor, taken from the stem cell graft. The receptors were gathered from a human donor who donated a stem cell graft to a child with acute lymphoblastic leukemia.

This clonotype turned up a few times. This chain joins TRBV15 and TRBJ2-1, with a possible D match to TRBD2 (5 bases). The CDR3 spans 16 residues. V was shortened by 0 bases and J by 6 bases, with 15 bases between the two germline ends. The V gene's germline CDR1 is LNHNV and CDR2 YYDKDF (reference sequence). The CDR3 spells CATSRDRSNEGNEQFF. As DNA, the CDR3 is TGTGCCACCAGCAGAGATCGATCTAACGAGGGCAATGAGCAGTTCTTC.

This chain uses TRBV20-1 with TRBJ2-4, with D uncertain. Germline assignment: CDR1 DFQATT and CDR2 SNEGSKA (reference sequence). The CDR3 contains 14 residues. V lost 3 bases and J 5 bases, leaving 14 bases between the germline ends. CDR3 DNA sequence: TGCAGTGCTAGGGGTGGAAAAAGTGAAAACATTCAGTACTTC. Its translation is CSARGGKSENIQYF.

This clonotype appeared many times. The V gene is TRBV29-1, the J gene TRBJ1-6, with TRBD1 matching over 8 bases. The germline CDR1 and CDR2 sequences are SQVTM and ANQGSEA. There are 13 residues in the CDR3. The V gene end was trimmed by 4 bases and the J gene end by 7 bases; junction bases not matched to a gene: 3. The CDR3 loop reads CSVVTGVNSPLHF. The CDR3 bases are TGCAGCGTTGTGACAGGGGTCAATTCACCCCTCCACTTT. Using reference TRBV29-1 and TRBJ1-6 for the parts outside the CDR3, the full variable domain is SAVISQKPSRDICQRGTSLTIQCQVDSQVTMMFWYRQQPGQSLTLIATANQGSEATYESGFVIDKFPISRPNLTFSTLTVSNMSPEDSSIYLCSVVTGVNSPLHFGNGTRLTVT.

V gene TRBV7-2 combines with J gene TRBJ2-3; tentatively, D is TRBD2 (7 bases). CDR3 length: 15 amino acids. Trimming took 5 bases from V and 6 from J, leaving 18 bases between them. CDR1 is SGHTA and CDR2 is FQGNSA in the germline V gene. The DNA for the CDR3 is TGTGCCAGCAGCCGTGGCGGGGGCCCCAAGGATACGCAGTATTTT. Translating gives CASSRGGGPKDTQYF.

This clonotype was counted only a few times. The genes are TRBV12-3 or TRBV12-4 and TRBJ1-1, with D maybe TRBD1 (5 bases). The CDR3 runs to 13 residues. Trimming removed 4 bases from V and 5 bases from J, with 11 bases in between. CDR3 nucleotides: TGTGCCAGCAGTTGGGGCCAGCCTACTGAAGCTTTCTTT. This translates into CASSWGQPTEAFF.

This clonotype was seen a few times. The chain uses TRBV12-3 or TRBV12-4 and TRBJ2-5; tentative D call: TRBD1 (6 bases). The CDR3 runs to 15 residues. Trimming stripped 3 bases from V and 2 bases from J, with 13 bases between. The CDR3 loop reads CASSLSQGKQETQYF. The CDR3, as DNA: TGTGCCAGCAGTTTGTCACAGGGAAAACAAGAGACCCAGTACTTC.

This clonotype was observed once. Lacking the conserved final phenylalanine or tryptophan, this CDR3 likely reflects a read error. The chain is built from TRBV12-3 or TRBV12-4 and TRBJ1-1, with D perhaps TRBD1 (5 bases). The CDR3 is 14 amino acids. Trimming left V 3 bases short and J 7 bases short, with 15 bases between. CDR3 region: CASSFVTDVNEAFS. The CDR3 DNA is TGTGCCAGCAGTTTTGTGACAGACGTTAATGAAGCTTTCTCT.

This clonotype showed up many times. The chain has TRBV7-9 and TRBJ2-5, with D unresolved. CDR3 length: 13 amino acids. Trimming shortened V by 3 bases and J by 2 bases, and 7 bases separated the two germline ends. In germline, CDR1 is SEHNR, CDR2 FQNEAQ (reference sequence). The CDR3 nucleotides read TGTGCCAGCAGCTTGACTGAACAAGAGACCCAGTACTTC. It specifies CASSLTEQETQYF.

The chain is built from TRBV6-1 and TRBJ2-3; 7 bases map to TRBD1. V trimming: 6 bases; J trimming: 7 bases; junction bases outside the gene matches: 19. Germline V gene data show CDR1 as MNHNS and CDR2 as SASEGT. The CDR3 is 17 amino acids. The CDR3 DNA sequence: TGTGCCAGCAGCTCGCCCCGACAGGGTGGACGTCGAAATACGCAGTATTTT. It codes for CASSSPRQGGRRNTQYF.